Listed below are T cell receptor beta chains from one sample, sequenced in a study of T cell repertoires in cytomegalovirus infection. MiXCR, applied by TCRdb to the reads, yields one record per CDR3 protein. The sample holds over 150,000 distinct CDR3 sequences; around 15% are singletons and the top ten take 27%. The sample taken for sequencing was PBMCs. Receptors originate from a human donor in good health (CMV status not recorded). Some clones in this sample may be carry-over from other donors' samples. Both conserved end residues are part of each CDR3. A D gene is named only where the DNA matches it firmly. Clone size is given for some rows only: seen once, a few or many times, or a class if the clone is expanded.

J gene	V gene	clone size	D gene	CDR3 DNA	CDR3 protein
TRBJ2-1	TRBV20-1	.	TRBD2	TGCAGTGCTGGCCAAGGGACTAGCGGGAACAATGAGCAGTTCTTC	CSAGQGTSGNNEQFF
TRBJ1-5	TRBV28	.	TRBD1	TGTGCCAGCAGTTTATATGGGACAGGGAAGCAGCCCCAGCATTTT	CASSLYGTGKQPQHF
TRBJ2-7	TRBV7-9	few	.	TGTGCCAGCACCCCTCTCTCCTACGAGCAGTACTTC	CASTPLSYEQYF
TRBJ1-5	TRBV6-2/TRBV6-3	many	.	TGTGCCAGCAGTTACTATTCTGGACAGCCCCAGCATTTT	CASSYYSGQPQHF
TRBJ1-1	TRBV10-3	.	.	TGTGCCATCAGTGTTTGGGGGTCGAACACTGAAGCTTTCTTT	CAISVWGSNTEAFF
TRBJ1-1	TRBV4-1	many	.	TGCGCCAGCAGCCAAGACTGGGTGAACACTGAAGCTTTCTTT	CASSQDWVNTEAFF
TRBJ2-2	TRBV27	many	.	TGTGCCAGCACCCCCCTCCTACAGAACACCGGGGAGCTGTTTTTT	CASTPLLQNTGELFF
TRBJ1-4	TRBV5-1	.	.	TGCGCCAGCAGCCTTACACCCGCAACTAATGAAAAACTGTTTTTT	CASSLTPATNEKLFF
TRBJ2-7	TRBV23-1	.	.	TGCACCAGCAGTCCACCCCGGTACGAGCAGTACTTC	CTSSPPRYEQYF
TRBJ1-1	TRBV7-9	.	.	TGTGCCAGCAGCTTGGCAGGGCCATTAACTGAAGCTTTCTTT	CASSLAGPLTEAFF